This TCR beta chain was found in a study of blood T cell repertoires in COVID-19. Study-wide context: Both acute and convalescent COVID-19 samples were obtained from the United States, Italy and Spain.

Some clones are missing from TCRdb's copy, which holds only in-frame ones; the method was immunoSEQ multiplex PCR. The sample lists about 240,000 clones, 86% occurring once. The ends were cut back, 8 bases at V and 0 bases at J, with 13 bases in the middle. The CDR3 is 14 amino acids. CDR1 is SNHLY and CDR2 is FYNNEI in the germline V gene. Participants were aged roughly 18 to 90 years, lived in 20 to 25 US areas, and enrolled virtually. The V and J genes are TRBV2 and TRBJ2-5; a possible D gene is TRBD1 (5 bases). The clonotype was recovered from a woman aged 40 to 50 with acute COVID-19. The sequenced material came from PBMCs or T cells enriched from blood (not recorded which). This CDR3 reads CASGRGSYQETQYF. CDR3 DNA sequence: TGTGCCAGCGGAAGGGGTTCGTACCAAGAGACCCAGTACTTC.